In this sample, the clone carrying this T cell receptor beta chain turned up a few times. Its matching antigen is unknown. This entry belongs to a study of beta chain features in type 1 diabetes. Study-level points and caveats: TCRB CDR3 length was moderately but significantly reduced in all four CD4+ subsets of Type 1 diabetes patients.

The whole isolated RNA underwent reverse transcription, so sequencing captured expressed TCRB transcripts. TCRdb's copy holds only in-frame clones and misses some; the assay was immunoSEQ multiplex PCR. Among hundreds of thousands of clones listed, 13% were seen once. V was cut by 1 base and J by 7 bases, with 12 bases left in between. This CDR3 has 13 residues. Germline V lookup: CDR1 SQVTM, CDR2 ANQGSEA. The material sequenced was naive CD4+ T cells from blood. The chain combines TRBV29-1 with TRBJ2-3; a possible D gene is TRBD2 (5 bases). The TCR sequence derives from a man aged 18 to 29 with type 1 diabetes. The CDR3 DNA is TGCAGCGTTGAAGCCAGTCCCGGGAATACGCAGTATTTT. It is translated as CSVEASPGNTQYF.